The T cell receptor (beta chain) described here comes from a study of blood T cell repertoires in COVID-19. Study at large: Acute and convalescent COVID-19 samples came from the United States, Italy and Spain. PBMCs, B-cell-depleted T cells, or T cells provided the cDNA or gDNA that made up the material.

The CDR3 is made up of 13 amino acids. The V gene lost 2 bases and the J gene lost 9 bases, with 11 bases spanning the gap. CDR1 is MNHEY, CDR2 SMNVEV, per germline (reference sequence). Original processing notes: Amplification with reference gene primers provided the estimates of nucleated cell counts. Libraries were prepared by immunoSEQ multiplex PCR; TCRdb keeps only in-frame clonotypes and omits some of them. V and J calls and clone size are copied from that table; D and trimming were computed from the DNA. The sample has 400,000 to 450,000 clones, about nine tenths seen once; the top ten hold around 1.4%.

The clonotype was recovered from a woman aged 30 to 39 with active or convalescent COVID-19. Sequencing was carried out using peripheral blood. The chain carries TRBV27 and TRBJ2-1; TRBD2 is a possible D gene (5 bases). The CDR3 region has the DNA TGTGCCAGCAGTTTAATAGGCGGAGGTGAGCAGTTCTTC. Translating it yields CASSLIGGGEQFF.